This T cell receptor (beta chain) appears in the sequencing data of a study of breast tumors, draining lymph nodes, adjacent tissues. Regarding the study as a whole: Compared with basal-like, luminal-like tumors shared significantly more repertoire with nontumor tissue. Tumor T cell lymph node origin was a supported hypothesis, not proven. Tumor TCR diversity was below lymph nodes but above nontumor tissue. Most tumor T cells seemingly derive from lymph node, then expand in tumor.

Axillary draining lymph nodes of breast cancer patients supplied the node samples. This clonotype showed up just a few times. Its target is not known. Just one base apart from a much larger clone, this may be a read error. CDR3 length: 14 amino acids. Germline V lookup: CDR1 DFQATT, CDR2 SNEGSKA (reference sequence). TCRdb processed the multiplex PCR reads anew with MiXCR; each CDR3 protein has one entry. The data show around 230,000 distinct CDR3 sequences, with 30% to 35% seen just once and over 3.5% held by the top ten. Sequencing input: axillary lymph node tissue. V usage is TRBV20-1 and J usage is TRBJ2-1, with 10 bases lining up with TRBD1. This TCR came from a female donor with breast cancer. Some clones in this sample may be carry-over from other donors' samples. The CDR3 sequence: CGASGTGEGDEQFF. Here the CDR3 DNA reads TGCGGTGCTAGTGGGACAGGGGAAGGCGATGAGCAGTTCTTC.